The subject of this entry is one TCR beta chain. This sample is drawn from a study of technical replicates of blood from a handful of donors. Clones were read by immunoSEQ multiplex PCR, and TCRdb kept only the in-frame ones, dropping some. The table records some 56,000 clones, 90% to 95% of them present only once. In germline, CDR1 is ENHRY, CDR2 SYGVKD. J was trimmed by 4 bases and V by 0 bases; bases with no gene match: 5. There are 15 residues in the CDR3. The chain employs TRBV10-3 and TRBJ1-1, with 7 bases fitting TRBD1. The clonotype comes from a human donor in good health. Some clones in this sample may be carry-over from other donors' samples. The material sequenced was PBMCs. CDR3 region: CAISESRQGGTEAFF. As DNA, the CDR3 is TGTGCCATCAGTGAGTCGCGACAGGGAGGCACTGAAGCTTTCTTT.